One and the same sample provided the 17 T cell receptor beta chains below, sequenced in a study of cytomegalovirus exposure and HLA in healthy donors. PCR involved 60 Vbeta and 13 Jbeta primers. Profiling relied on immunoSEQ multiplex PCR, and the TCRdb table lists in-frame clones only, not all of them. The sample consists of just over 150,000 clones, about 75% of them appearing once. Sequenced input: PBMCs. Source of these receptors: a female donor in good health and CMV-seronegative.

The sample holds a few counts of this clone. This rearrangement joins TRBV6-1 to TRBJ1-6; 8 nucleotides match TRBD1. The length of the CDR3 is 16 residues. Germline V gene lookup returns CDR1 MNHNS and CDR2 SASEGT. With 4 bases clipped from V and 3 bases from J, the junction kept 5 bases outside the gene matches. The CDR3 DNA sequence: TGTGCCAGCAGTGGGGGACAGGACCTCTATAATTCACCCCTCCACTTT. Translation: CASSGGQDLYNSPLHF.

This clone was seen a single time. The V call is TRBV6-5, the J call TRBJ1-1; 11 bases are a match to TRBD1. Germline lookup yields CDR1 MNHEY and CDR2 SVGAGI. The V and J ends lost 2 bases and 7 bases, in that order; junction bases with no gene match: 6. The CDR3 is 15 residues long. DNA of the CDR3: TGTGCCAGCAGTTACATGTTGGGGACAGGGGGTGAAGCTTTCTTT. Protein product: CASSYMLGTGGEAFF.

This chain joins TRBV5-4 and TRBJ1-1; TRBD1 might be the D (6 bases). CDR3 length equals 13 residues. The V and J ends lost 6 bases and 7 bases respectively, with 16 bases between them. Looked up from germline, CDR1 is SGHNT and CDR2 is YYREEE (reference sequence). The CDR3 protein is CASTITGGGEAFF. CDR3 DNA sequence: TGTGCCAGCACCATCACGGGGGGCGGTGAAGCTTTCTTT.

The gene calls are TRBV11-2 and TRBJ1-6; 7 nucleotides agree with TRBD1. V lost 1 base, J lost 0 bases, and 3 bases stayed unmatched. This CDR3 has 17 residues. CDR1 is SGHAT, CDR2 FQNNGV, per germline. CDR3 coding DNA: TGTGCCAGCAGCTTAGGACGACAGGGCTCCTATAATTCACCCCTCCACTTT. Protein: CASSLGRQGSYNSPLHF.

CDR3 protein: CASSASGSSTDTQYF. The CDR3 DNA is TGCGCCAGCAGCGCTAGCGGTTCTAGCACAGATACGCAGTATTTT. The V gene is TRBV5-1, the J gene TRBJ2-3; 7 bases are shared with TRBD2. Per germline, CDR1 SGHRS and CDR2 YFSETQ. This CDR3 region has 15 residues. V shed 4 bases and J 0 bases; nucleotides not matched to a gene: 5.

V usage is TRBV6-6 and J usage is TRBJ1-1; 8 nucleotides match TRBD1. The V and J ends lost 0 bases and 5 bases, in that order; junction bases with no gene match: 8. There are 16 residues in the CDR3. Looked up from germline, CDR1 is MNHNY and CDR2 is SVGAGI (reference sequence). The chain's CDR3 is CASSYSGQGRGTEAFF. As DNA, the CDR3 is TGTGCCAGCAGTTACTCCGGACAGGGCCGGGGGACTGAAGCTTTCTTT.

V is TRBV5-1 and J is TRBJ2-7; 7 bases line up with TRBD1. This CDR3 is built from 15 residues. The junction had 13 bases not matched to a gene; V was cut back by 4 bases and J by 6 bases. Germline CDR1 is SGHRS and CDR2 is YFSETQ. The CDR3 reads CASSPPRQGSSEQYF. The CDR3 nucleotides are TGCGCCAGCAGCCCACCCCGACAGGGAAGTAGCGAGCAGTACTTC. The whole variable domain, remainder taken from reference TRBV5-1 and TRBJ2-7, is KAGVTQTPRYLIKTRGQQVTLSCSPISGHRSVSWYQQTPGQGLQFLFEYFSETQRNKGNFPGRFSGRQFSNSRSEMNVSTLELGDSALYLCASSPPRQGSSEQYFGPGTRLTVT.

J is TRBJ2-1 and V is TRBV5-1; 9 bases fit TRBD2. V shed 2 bases, J shed 5 bases, and the junction held 8 bases outside the gene matches. This CDR3 is 16 amino acids long. CDR1 and CDR2 (germline): SGHRS, YFSETQ. CDR3 DNA sequence: TGCGCCAGCAGCTTTCTAGCGGGAACTAAGAACAATGAGCAGTTCTTC. The encoded protein is CASSFLAGTKNNEQFF.

The gene calls are TRBV7-9 and TRBJ2-7; D ambiguous. Germline CDR1 SEHNR, CDR2 FQNEAQ (reference sequence). V was shortened by 3 bases and J by 2 bases, with 8 bases between the two germline ends. CDR3 length equals 13 residues. The CDR3 DNA follows: TGTGCCAGCAGCTTCACAGTTACCTACGAGCAGTACTTC. Its translation: CASSFTVTYEQYF.

This clone turned up a few times. CDR3 nucleotides: TGTGCCAGCAGCACCCAAGCGGCTTCCTACGAGCAGTACTTC. This encodes CASSTQAASYEQYF. J is TRBJ2-7 and V is TRBV9; D possibly corresponds to TRBD2 (5 bases). The CDR3 runs to 14 residues. From germline, CDR1 is SGDLS and CDR2 YYNGEE. Trimming left V 4 bases short and J 1 base short, with 12 bases between.

The rearrangement joins TRBV5-6 to TRBJ2-5, with D tentatively TRBD1 (5 bases). The CDR3 runs to 13 residues. The germline V and J ends were trimmed by 4 bases and 5 bases, with 12 bases remaining between them. Germline CDR1 is SGHDT and CDR2 is YYEEEE. CDR3 protein: CASSTDIGETQYF. The CDR3 DNA reads as TGTGCCAGCAGCACGGACATCGGGGAGACCCAGTACTTC.

The chain has TRBV10-3 and TRBJ2-1; 8 bases line up with TRBD2. Losses at the gene ends were 6 bases for V and 5 bases for J; bases not matched to a gene: 3. The germline V gene encodes CDR1 ENHRY and CDR2 SYGVKD. This CDR3 is built from 13 residues. Written as DNA, the CDR3 is TGTGCCATCAGCGGACTAGCCGACAATGAGCAGTTCTTC. Encoded protein: CAISGLADNEQFF.

The chain combines TRBV4-1 with TRBJ2-7; D may be TRBD1 (6 bases). The germline gives CDR1 MGHRA, CDR2 YSYEKL. Deletions cut 2 bases from V and 5 bases from J, with 19 bases between. The CDR3 extends over 16 amino acids. The CDR3: CASSQIQGIARDEQYF. CDR3 coding DNA: TGCGCCAGCAGCCAAATACAGGGCATCGCTCGGGACGAGCAGTACTTC.

This chain uses TRBV5-1 with TRBJ1-2, with 7 bases fitting TRBD1. The CDR3 runs 15 residues. Germline CDR1 is SGHRS and CDR2 is YFSETQ. V lost 4 bases to trimming and J lost 4 bases; unmatched junction nucleotides: 10. The CDR3, as DNA: TGCGCCAGCAGCCCAAGCCCCCAGGGGGGCTATGGCTACACCTTC. Protein sequence: CASSPSPQGGYGYTF.

This chain joins TRBV5-6 and TRBJ2-3; 7 nucleotides align to TRBD1. CDR1 and CDR2 (germline): SGHDT, YYEEEE. The CDR3 covers 13 residues. V lost 3 bases, J lost 3 bases, and 1 base stayed unmatched. The CDR3 protein is CASSSGQTDTQYF. In DNA form, the CDR3 reads TGTGCCAGCAGCTCGGGACAGACAGATACGCAGTATTTT.

The gene calls are TRBV5-6 and TRBJ1-1; tentatively, D is TRBD1 (5 bases). The CDR3 extends over 14 amino acids. Germline CDR1 is SGHDT and CDR2 is YYEEEE. V was cut by 5 bases and J by 3 bases, with 14 bases left in between. DNA for the CDR3: TGTGCCAGCAGTTTGCCCGGAGGGGACACTGAAGCTTTCTTT. This sequence encodes CASSLPGGDTEAFF.

This sequence joins TRBV5-1 and TRBJ2-5, with 7 positions matching TRBD2. Losses at the gene ends were 1 base for V and 2 bases for J; bases not matched to a gene: 5. The V gene's germline CDR1 is SGHRS and CDR2 YFSETQ. The CDR3 is 15 residues long. The CDR3 spells CASSLWAGEQETQYF. The DNA for the CDR3 is TGCGCCAGCAGCTTGTGGGCGGGGGAACAAGAGACCCAGTACTTC.